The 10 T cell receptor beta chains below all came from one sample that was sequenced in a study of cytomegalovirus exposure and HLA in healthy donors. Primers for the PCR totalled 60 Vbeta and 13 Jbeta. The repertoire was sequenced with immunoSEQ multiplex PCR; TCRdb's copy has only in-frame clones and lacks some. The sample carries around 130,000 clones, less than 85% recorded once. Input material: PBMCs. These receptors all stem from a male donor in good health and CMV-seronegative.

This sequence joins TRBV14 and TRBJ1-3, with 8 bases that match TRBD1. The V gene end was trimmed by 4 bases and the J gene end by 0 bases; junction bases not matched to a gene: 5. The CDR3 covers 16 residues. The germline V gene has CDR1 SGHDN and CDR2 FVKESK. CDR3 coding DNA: TGTGCCAGCAGCCTCACAGGGGGGAGCTCTGGAAACACCATATATTTT. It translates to CASSLTGGSSGNTIYF.

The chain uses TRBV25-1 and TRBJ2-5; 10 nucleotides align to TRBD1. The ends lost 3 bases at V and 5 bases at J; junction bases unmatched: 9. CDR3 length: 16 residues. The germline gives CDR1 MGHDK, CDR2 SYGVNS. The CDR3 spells CASSEARQGAGETQYF. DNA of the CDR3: TGTGCCAGCAGTGAGGCGCGACAGGGGGCAGGGGAGACCCAGTACTTC. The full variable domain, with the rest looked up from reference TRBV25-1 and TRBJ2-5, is EADIYQTPRYLVIGTGKKITLECSQTMGHDKMYWYQQDPGMELHLIHYSYGVNSTEKGDLSSESTVSRIRTEHFPLTLESARPSHTSQYLCASSEARQGAGETQYFGPGTRLLVL.

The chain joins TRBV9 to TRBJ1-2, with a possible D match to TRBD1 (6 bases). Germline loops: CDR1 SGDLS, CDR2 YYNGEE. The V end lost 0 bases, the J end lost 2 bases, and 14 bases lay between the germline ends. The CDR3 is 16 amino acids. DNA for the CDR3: TGTGCCAGCAGCGTAGCTACGGGCAGGGGAAACTATGGCTACACCTTC. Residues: CASSVATGRGNYGYTF.

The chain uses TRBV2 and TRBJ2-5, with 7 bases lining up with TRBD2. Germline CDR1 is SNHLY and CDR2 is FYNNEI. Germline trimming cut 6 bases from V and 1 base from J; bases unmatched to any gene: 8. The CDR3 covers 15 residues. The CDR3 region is CASRTSRGVQETQYF. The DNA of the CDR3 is TGTGCCAGCAGGACGTCACGGGGGGTCCAAGAGACCCAGTACTTC.

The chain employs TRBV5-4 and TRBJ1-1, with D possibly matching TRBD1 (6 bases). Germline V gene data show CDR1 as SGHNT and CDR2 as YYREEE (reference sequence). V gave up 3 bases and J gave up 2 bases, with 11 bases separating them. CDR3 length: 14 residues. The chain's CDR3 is CASSSRGPNTEAFF. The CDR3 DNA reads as TGTGCCAGCAGCTCCAGGGGCCCCAACACTGAAGCTTTCTTT.

CDR3 sequence: CATSRVLDRASGNTIYF. CDR3 in DNA: TGTGCCACCAGCAGAGTGTTGGACAGGGCCTCTGGAAACACCATATATTTT. The rearrangement links TRBV15 to TRBJ1-3; 8 bases align to TRBD1. CDR1 LNHNV and CDR2 YYDKDF come from the germline V gene (reference sequence). V lost 1 base to trimming and J lost 0 bases; unmatched junction nucleotides: 5. This CDR3 has 17 amino acids.

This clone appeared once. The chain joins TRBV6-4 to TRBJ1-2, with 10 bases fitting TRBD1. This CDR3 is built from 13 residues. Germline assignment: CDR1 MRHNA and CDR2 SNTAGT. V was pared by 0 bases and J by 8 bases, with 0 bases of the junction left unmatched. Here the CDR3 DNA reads TGTGCCAGCAGTGACTCGACAGGGGGCGGCTACACCTTC. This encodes CASSDSTGGGYTF.

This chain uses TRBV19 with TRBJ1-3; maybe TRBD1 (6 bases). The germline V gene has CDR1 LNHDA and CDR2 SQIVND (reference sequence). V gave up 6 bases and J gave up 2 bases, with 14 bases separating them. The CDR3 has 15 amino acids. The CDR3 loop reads CASSRLSGAGNTIYF. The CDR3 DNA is TGTGCCAGTAGCCGACTATCAGGGGCTGGAAACACCATATATTTT.

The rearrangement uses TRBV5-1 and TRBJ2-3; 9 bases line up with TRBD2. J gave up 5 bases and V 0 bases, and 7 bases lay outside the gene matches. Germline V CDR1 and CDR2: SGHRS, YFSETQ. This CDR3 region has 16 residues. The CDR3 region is CASSLESGGRGDTQYF. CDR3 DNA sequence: TGCGCCAGCAGCTTGGAATCGGGCGGGAGGGGAGATACGCAGTATTTT.

The CDR3 is CASSVGTGQFF. CDR3 in DNA: TGTGCCAGCAGTGTGGGGACAGGTCAGTTCTTC. This sequence joins TRBV6-6 and TRBJ2-1, with 8 nucleotides matching TRBD1. V was pared by 5 bases and J by 13 bases, with 4 bases of the junction left unmatched. Germline CDR1 MNHNY, CDR2 SVGAGI (reference sequence). The CDR3 loop spans 11 amino acids.